The 25 T cell receptor beta chains listed next were all sequenced from one sample in a study of blood T cells in healthy people across ages. Using a J-beta primer mix together with a sample-barcoded 5' primer, a second PCR was run for about 6 to 11 cycles. A single record per CDR3 protein comes from TCRdb applying MiXCR to the 5' RACE reads. The data hold over 500,000 distinct CDR3 sequences, with approximately 52% observed a single time. What was sequenced was blood. The receptors here all came from a woman aged 80 or over in good health.

About this clonotype itself: A much bigger clone sits one base away, suggesting this may be a read error. This CDR3 reads CASSLAERPLGNEQYF. The CDR3 DNA reads as TGCGCCAGCAGCTTGGCCGAGCGACCGTTGGGGAATGAGCAGTACTTC. This chain joins TRBV5-1 and TRBJ2-4; no reliable D call. Germline V lookup: CDR1 SGHRS, CDR2 YFSETQ. CDR3 length equals 16 residues. Trimming left V 0 bases short and J 13 bases short, with 23 bases between.

This clonotype was seen ten or more times. The chain recombines TRBV12-5 with TRBJ2-5; D ambiguous. The length of the CDR3 is 11 residues. Trimming removed 3 bases from V and 3 bases from J, with 2 bases in between. The V gene's germline CDR1 is LGHNT and CDR2 FRNRAP. CDR3 loop: CASGLEETQYF. CDR3 sequence (DNA): TGTGCTAGTGGTTTAGAAGAGACCCAGTACTTC.

The J gene is TRBJ2-3, the V gene TRBV5-1, with TRBD2 as a possible D gene (5 bases). Germline CDR1 SGHRS, CDR2 YFSETQ. V shed 7 bases and J shed 2 bases, with 17 bases lying between them. There are 15 residues in the CDR3. The DNA for the CDR3 is TGCGCCAGCGAAGCTGGAGAGCGGCACACAGATACGCAGTATTTT. Translating gives CASEAGERHTDTQYF.

For this clonotype: Just one base apart from a much larger clone, this may be a read error. This chain uses TRBV10-3 with TRBJ2-1, with unresolved D. Germline assignment: CDR1 ENHRY and CDR2 SYGVKD. This CDR3 is built from 11 residues. The CDR3 sequence is CALSGRNEQFF. The DNA for the CDR3 is TGTGCCCTCAGTGGCCGCAATGAGCAGTTCTTC.

Ten or more counts support this clonotype. The V call is TRBV28, the J call TRBJ2-3; tentative D call: TRBD1 (5 bases). Trimming took 4 bases from V and 3 from J, leaving 14 bases between them. The germline CDR1 and CDR2 sequences are MDHEN and SYDVKM. The CDR3 loop spans 15 amino acids. Written as DNA, the CDR3 is TGTGCCAGCAGTTGGGGCCAGGGTGAAACAGATACGCAGTATTTT. Translating it yields CASSWGQGETDTQYF.

This chain joins TRBV7-2 and TRBJ1-6; 8 bases fit TRBD1. Germline V gene lookup returns CDR1 SGHTA and CDR2 FQGNSA. J gave up 7 bases and V 5 bases, and 7 bases lay outside the gene matches. This CDR3 spans 15 amino acids. For the CDR3, the DNA is TGTGCCAGCAGCAAATGGGACAGGAGAAATTCACCCCTCCACTTT. It specifies CASSKWDRRNSPLHF.

This clonotype was picked up one time. A read error may be the cause here, since a much bigger clone is one base away. The chain combines TRBV12-3 or TRBV12-4 with TRBJ2-7, with D possibly matching TRBD1 (5 bases). Trimming took off 5 bases at V and 2 bases at J, with 13 bases between the two ends. The CDR3 has 14 amino acids. Here the CDR3 reads CASSPGRVAYEQYF. The CDR3 DNA follows: TGTGCCAGCAGTCCTGGCAGGGTTGCCTACGAGCAGTACTTC.

This clonotype was found a few times. For the CDR3, the DNA is TGTGCCAGCAGCTTCAGCAGGGGCTGGGGAGATACGCAGTATTTT. Amino acids: CASSFSRGWGDTQYF. The J gene is TRBJ2-3, the V gene TRBV11-2, with a tentative D call TRBD1 (6 bases). This CDR3 region has 15 residues. The germline V gene has CDR1 SGHAT and CDR2 FQNNGV. Trimming removed 3 bases from V and 5 bases from J, with 15 bases in between. Together with reference TRBV11-2 and TRBJ2-3, the CDR3 gives the full variable domain: EAGVAQSPRYKIIEKRQSVAFWCNPISGHATLYWYQQILGQGPKLLIQFQNNGVVDDSQLPKDRFSAERLKGVDSTLKIQPAKLEDSAVYLCASSFSRGWGDTQYFGPGTRLTVL.

In DNA, the CDR3 is TGCAGCGCCTGGACAGATCCTCCGGGCGGCTACACCTTC. This translates into CSAWTDPPGGYTF. This chain links TRBV29-1 with TRBJ1-2; a possible D gene is TRBD1 (6 bases). Germline V gene sequence: CDR1 SQVTM, CDR2 ANQGSEA. The CDR3 sequence is 13 residues long. Trimming shortened V by 7 bases and J by 8 bases, and 20 bases separated the two germline ends.

This clonotype has more than one count but fewer than ten. V usage is TRBV5-1 and J usage is TRBJ1-2; a weak D match, TRBD1 (6 bases). Trimming removed 4 bases at V and 4 bases at J, with 17 bases between. The CDR3 spans 15 residues. Germline CDR1 SGHRS, CDR2 YFSETQ. CDR3 amino acids: CASSPESRGGYGYTF. The CDR3 nucleotides read TGCGCCAGCAGCCCGGAAAGCAGGGGAGGCTATGGCTACACCTTC. The complete variable domain, with remaining parts taken from reference TRBV5-1 and TRBJ1-2, reads KAGVTQTPRYLIKTRGQQVTLSCSPISGHRSVSWYQQTPGQGLQFLFEYFSETQRNKGNFPGRFSGRQFSNSRSEMNVSTLELGDSALYLCASSPESRGGYGYTFGSGTRLTVV.

This chain uses TRBV29-1 with TRBJ2-1; 7 bases agree with TRBD1. The trim removed 6 bases at V and 4 bases at J, leaving 6 bases unmatched. This CDR3 comprises 13 residues. Looked up from germline, CDR1 is SQVTM and CDR2 is ANQGSEA. The CDR3 DNA sequence: TGCAGCGTAGAACAGGGACAGTACAATGAGCAGTTCTTC. Protein: CSVEQGQYNEQFF.

This clonotype has ten or more counts. The rearrangement joins TRBV12-3 or TRBV12-4 to TRBJ1-2, with a possible D match to TRBD1 (6 bases). Between the trimmed V and J ends, which lost 5 bases and 4 bases, there was a span of 17 bases. The CDR3 totals 15 residues. CDR3 residues: CASSPSPSGVYGYTF. The DNA of the CDR3 is TGTGCCAGCAGTCCTAGCCCCTCAGGGGTCTATGGCTACACCTTC.

This clonotype was seen a single time. V is TRBV7-9 and J is TRBJ1-1; 8 bases are shared with TRBD1. This CDR3 region has 17 residues. V dropped 4 bases and J dropped 8; count of bases not matched to a gene: 18. Germline values: CDR1 SEHNR, CDR2 FQNEAQ (reference sequence). In DNA, the CDR3 is TGTGCCAGCAGCTACGTATCAAATCAGGGGGCAAGGTGCGAAGCTTTCTTT. Protein sequence: CASSYVSNQGARCEAFF.

This clonotype came up many times. The chain recombines TRBV7-2 with TRBJ1-2, with D hard to call. The CDR3 sequence is 14 residues long. Trimming pared 1 base from V and 2 bases from J, leaving 8 bases between. CDR1 and CDR2 (germline): SGHTA, FQGNSA. The CDR3 bases are TGTGCCAGCAGCTTAGTTTGGGGAAACTATGGCTACACCTTC. Encoded protein: CASSLVWGNYGYTF.

Worth noting for this clonotype: Germline and junction disagree at one end, which may indicate a read error. This chain connects TRBV11-3 to TRBJ2-3, with D possibly being TRBD2 (5 bases). This CDR3 contains 15 residues. Germline lookup yields CDR1 SGHNT and CDR2 YENEEA. The CDR3 reads CASSLFSVGQDTQYF. The DNA of the CDR3 is TGCGCCAGCAGCTTATTTAGCGTAGGTCAAGATACGCAGTATTTT. The full variable domain, completed using reference TRBV11-3 and TRBJ2-3, is EAGVVQSPRYKIIEKKQPVAFWCNPISGHNTLYWYLQNLGQGPELLIRYENEEAVDDSQLPKDRFSAERLKGVDSTLKIQPAELGDSAVYLCASSLFSVGQDTQYFGPGTRLTVL.

This clonotype was found once. The chain joins TRBV5-1 to TRBJ2-5; possible D gene TRBD1, 5 bases. The germline V gene has CDR1 SGHRS and CDR2 YFSETQ. The V gene lost 0 bases and the J gene lost 2 bases, with 17 bases spanning the gap. The CDR3 contains 17 residues. Written as DNA, the CDR3 is TGCGCCAGCAGCTTGGGTGCGGCCTACGACAGACAAGAGACCCAGTACTTC. Protein: CASSLGAAYDRQETQYF.

This clonotype has a handful of counts. The chain couples TRBV5-1 to TRBJ1-2; D remains unclear. Germline V gene lookup returns CDR1 SGHRS and CDR2 YFSETQ. The CDR3 is 13 residues long. Between the trimmed V and J ends, which lost 9 bases and 4 bases, there was a span of 16 bases. The CDR3 DNA follows: TGCGCCACCACCCTCTTCCCCACCTATGGCTACACCTTC. The encoded protein is CATTLFPTYGYTF.

Worth noting for this clonotype: This may arise from a read error, as a much more abundant clone is one base away. This sequence joins TRBV28 and TRBJ2-1, with D uncertain. V lost 8 bases and J 10 bases, leaving 15 bases between the germline ends. The CDR3 sequence is 12 residues long. Germline assignment: CDR1 MDHEN and CDR2 SYDVKM. CDR3 coding DNA: TGTGCCAGCGAACGCAATTCCTACGAGCAGTTCTTC. Protein product: CASERNSYEQFF.

This clonotype showed up just a few times. This chain links TRBV12-3 or TRBV12-4 with TRBJ1-2; tentatively, D is TRBD1 (5 bases). Trimming pared 5 bases from V and 2 bases from J, leaving 9 bases between. The length of the CDR3 is 13 residues. CDR3 in amino acids: CASSAQVNYGYTF. DNA of the CDR3: TGTGCCAGCAGTGCACAGGTGAACTATGGCTACACCTTC.

This clonotype was recorded many times. This chain uses TRBV4-1 with TRBJ2-1; D gene ambiguous. V lost 3 bases and J 8 bases, leaving 17 bases between the germline ends. The CDR3 spans 15 residues. The V gene's germline CDR1 is MGHRA and CDR2 YSYEKL. DNA of the CDR3: TGCGCCAGCAGCCAGGTATATTCCTACGGCCATGAGCAGTTCTTC. It encodes CASSQVYSYGHEQFF.

This clonotype was recorded at least ten times. The CDR3 nucleotides are TGTGCCAGCAGACGCGGGACAGGGGGCTGGGGAGATACGCAGTATTTT. Translating gives CASRRGTGGWGDTQYF. The gene calls are TRBV6-5 and TRBJ2-3; the match to TRBD1 covers 12 bases. The CDR3 runs to 16 residues. V lost 6 bases to trimming and J lost 5 bases; unmatched junction nucleotides: 9. Germline CDR1 MNHEY, CDR2 SVGAGI.

Note on this clonotype: A much more abundant neighbour one base away suggests this may be a read error. The chain couples TRBV29-1 to TRBJ2-5; D is possibly TRBD2 (6 bases). V lost 4 bases to trimming and J lost 9 bases, with 15 bases between them. Germline lookup yields CDR1 SQVTM and CDR2 ANQGSEA. This CDR3 has 12 residues. CDR3 protein: CSVVGREEAQYF. The CDR3 coding sequence is TGCAGCGTTGTTGGCAGGGAGGAGGCCCAGTACTTC.

V and J are TRBV20-1 and TRBJ2-3; 8 bases agree with TRBD2. The CDR3 length is 14 residues. With 0 bases clipped from V and 5 bases from J, the junction kept 4 bases outside the gene matches. Germline loops: CDR1 DFQATT, CDR2 SNEGSKA (reference sequence). The CDR3 spells CSARERGGRDTQYF. CDR3 nucleotides: TGCAGTGCTAGAGAACGGGGGGGAAGAGATACGCAGTATTTT.

In its sample, this clonotype was seen a few times. V and J are TRBV6-4 and TRBJ2-2, with D perhaps TRBD1 or TRBD2 (6 bases each). Germline V gene sequence: CDR1 MRHNA, CDR2 SNTAGT. V was clipped by 7 bases and J by 0 bases, with 12 bases between them. The CDR3 runs 15 residues. The CDR3 DNA reads as TGTGCCAGCACTCCGGAGGGGGCGAACACCGGGGAGCTGTTTTTT. This gives the protein CASTPEGANTGELFF.

The chain employs TRBV18 and TRBJ2-7; D is perhaps TRBD1 (6 bases). V was pared by 5 bases and J by 5 bases, with 16 bases between. Germline values: CDR1 KGHSH, CDR2 LQKENI. CDR3 length equals 14 residues. CDR3 nucleotide sequence: TGTGCCAGCTCATTAGGGGGACGGGGAAACGAGCAGTACTTC. Its translation is CASSLGGRGNEQYF. Full variable domain (missing parts from reference TRBV18 and TRBJ2-7): NAGVMQNPRHLVRRRGQEARLRCSPMKGHSHVYWYRQLPEEGLKFMVYLQKENIIDESGMPKERFSAEFPKEGPSILRIQQVVRGDSAAYFCASSLGGRGNEQYFGPGTRLTVT.